Included here is one TCR beta chain sequence, with context. This sample stems from a study of blood T cell repertoires in COVID-19. For the study at large: Spain, Italy and the United States supplied samples that represented acute and convalescent COVID-19. Sources were T cells, B-cell-depleted T cells, or PBMCs; the material itself was cDNA or gDNA.

Original data processing: Quantification of nucleated cells was approximated via reference gene primer amplification. Data came from immunoSEQ multiplex PCR; TCRdb stores just in-frame clones and leaves some out. That table furnishes V, J and clone size, whereas the DNA furnished D and trimming. The table records over 150,000 clones, roughly 84% of them present only once. Germline V CDR1 and CDR2: SGHRS, YFSETQ. Trimming pared 2 bases from V and 1 base from J, leaving 8 bases between. This CDR3 comprises 14 residues. The rearrangement links TRBV5-1 to TRBJ2-3; the D gene is possibly TRBD1 (6 bases). The source is a middle-aged man with acute or convalescent COVID-19. Input material: peripheral blood. Here the CDR3 DNA reads TGCGCCAGCAGCTTAGAGGGGGGCACAGATACGCAGTATTTT. It yields the protein CASSLEGGTDTQYF.